This is a list of T cell receptor beta chains from one sample in a study of blood T cell repertoires in COVID-19. The repertoire was sequenced with immunoSEQ multiplex PCR; TCRdb's copy has only in-frame clones and lacks some. The sample lists some 350,000 clones, around four fifths occurring once. The sequenced sample consisted of peripheral blood. The receptors shown here come from a man aged 30 to 45 with active or convalescent COVID-19. Both conserved end residues are part of each CDR3. A D gene is named only where the DNA matches it firmly. The listing skips clone size in some rows; elsewhere it reads once, few, many or a size class.

cdr3_nt | cdr3_aa | v_call | d_call | clone_size | j_call
TGTGCCAGCAGCCAAGTACAGAACACTGAAGCTTTCTTT | CASSQVQNTEAFF | TRBV3-1/TRBV3-2 | . | . | TRBJ1-1
TGTGCCAGCAGCGAGGGACTAGCGGGGCGGATCTACAATGAGCAGTTCTTC | CASSEGLAGRIYNEQFF | TRBV7-6 | TRBD2 | few | TRBJ2-1
TGTGCCAGCAGTTCGATCACAGGGGCGAGCTCCTACGAGCAGTACTTC | CASSSITGASSYEQYF | TRBV7-9 | TRBD1 | . | TRBJ2-7
TGTGCCATCAGTCCCCTCCCCTACAATGAGCAGTTCTTC | CAISPLPYNEQFF | TRBV10-3 | . | . | TRBJ2-1
TGTGCCAGCTCCACGGGGGGAGGTACGCAGTATTTT | CASSTGGGTQYF | TRBV7-2 | TRBD2 | once | TRBJ2-3
TGCAGTGCTAGTGCTAGTGGTACACAGCCCCAGCATTTT | CSASASGTQPQHF | TRBV20-1 | . | few | TRBJ1-5
TGTGCCAGCAGTATCTCCGTCGGGACCCAGTACTTC | CASSISVGTQYF | TRBV28 | . | once | TRBJ2-5
TGTGCCAGTAGTATCAGACGAACCGGGACTAACTATGGCTACACCTTC | CASSIRRTGTNYGYTF | TRBV19 | . | . | TRBJ1-2
TGCAGCGCCTTAGCGGGGGGTGACTATGAGCAGTTCTTC | CSALAGGDYEQFF | TRBV29-1 | TRBD2 | . | TRBJ2-1
TGTGCCAGCAGCCCTTCACCGGGACAGACTTACAATGAGCAGTTCTTC | CASSPSPGQTYNEQFF | TRBV11-3 | TRBD1 | . | TRBJ2-1
TGTGCCAGCAGTCAGGGCCTTGCCGGGGAGCTGTTTTTT | CASSQGLAGELFF | TRBV14 | . | . | TRBJ2-2
TGTGCCAGCAGCCTGCGGACTAGCGGGGGACGGCACATTCAGTACTTC | CASSLRTSGGRHIQYF | TRBV5-6 | TRBD2 | . | TRBJ2-4
TGTGCCAGCAGCTTAGAGGGACCTAGCGGGAATGAGCAGTTCTTC | CASSLEGPSGNEQFF | TRBV7-2 | TRBD2 | . | TRBJ2-1
TGTGCCAGCAGCAAAGGTCTAGCGGGGGCCCAGGTGGGGGAGACCCAGTACTTC | CASSKGLAGAQVGETQYF | TRBV21-1 | . | . | TRBJ2-5
TGTGCCAGCAGTCCCGGTACAGGGGTTAACTATGGCTACACCTTC | CASSPGTGVNYGYTF | TRBV6-5 | TRBD1 | . | TRBJ1-2
TGTGCCAGCAGTTTGACGTACAGGGCGGTGGTAGGAGAGACCCAGTACTTC | CASSLTYRAVVGETQYF | TRBV27 | . | . | TRBJ2-5
TGCGCCAGCAGCTTTTACAGGTTTGAAAACACTGAAGCTTTCTTT | CASSFYRFENTEAFF | TRBV5-1 | . | . | TRBJ1-1
TGCGCCAGCAGCTTGAGGCCAGGGGATCAGCCCCAGCATTTT | CASSLRPGDQPQHF | TRBV5-1 | . | . | TRBJ1-5
TGTGCCTGGACAGGGACAGATAATTACTCTGGAAACACCATATATTTT | CAWTGTDNYSGNTIYF | TRBV30 | TRBD1 | . | TRBJ1-3
TGTGCCAGCAGCAAATCCGGGACAGGGGCACCTGAAGCTTTCTTT | CASSKSGTGAPEAFF | TRBV7-2 | TRBD1 | . | TRBJ1-1
TGTGCCAGCAGTCCCTGGACTAGTGGGACCGGGGAGCTGTTTTTT | CASSPWTSGTGELFF | TRBV6-5 | TRBD2 | . | TRBJ2-2
TGTGCCAGCAGCTTGGGTCCTTCGGGGGGTACATACGAGCAGTACTTC | CASSLGPSGGTYEQYF | TRBV7-6 | TRBD2 | . | TRBJ2-7
TGCGCCAGCAGCCAAGGGCGGTCTTCATCACCCCTCCACTTT | CASSQGRSSSPLHF | TRBV4-1 | . | . | TRBJ1-6
TGTGCCACCAGTGATTTTTCTCGGGGAAAGCGGGGGGGGCCTCAGTATTTT | CATSDFSRGKRGGPQYF | TRBV24-1 | TRBD2 | once | TRBJ2-3
TGTGCCAGCAGTTTTTTGGGGGGGGGCGTCAACACTGAAGCTTTCTTT | CASSFLGGGVNTEAFF | TRBV28 | . | . | TRBJ1-1
TGTGCCAGCAGACCCCAAGACAGGGAAGAAGCTTTCTTT | CASRPQDREEAFF | TRBV5-6 | TRBD1 | . | TRBJ1-1
TGTGCCAGCAGCCTAGCGGGGGTCTACAATGAGCAGTTCTTC | CASSLAGVYNEQFF | TRBV11-2 | TRBD2 | . | TRBJ2-1
TGTGCCTCGGGGTCGGTCGGAGAGCAGTACTTC | CASGSVGEQYF | TRBV7-8 | . | . | TRBJ2-7
TGCAGCGCTTCGACAGGGCCGAACACCGGGGAGCTGTTTTTT | CSASTGPNTGELFF | TRBV29-1 | TRBD1 | . | TRBJ2-2
TGTGCCAGCAGCTTAGGCCTTCTCGGGCAGCCCCAGCATTTT | CASSLGLLGQPQHF | TRBV7-2 | . | . | TRBJ1-5
TGTGCCAGCAGTTCGTCTTATATTCAGGGATTAAGATTTGGTGAGCAGTTCTTC | CASSSSYIQGLRFGEQFF | TRBV28 | . | once | TRBJ2-1
TGTGCCAGCAGTCGCAGACAGGGGGTATCGACTAATGAAAAACTGTTTTTT | CASSRRQGVSTNEKLFF | TRBV5-5 | TRBD1 | once | TRBJ1-4
TGTGCCACCAGTGATCGGGCAGGGGGCTTAGAAGAGACCCAGTACTTC | CATSDRAGGLEETQYF | TRBV24-1 | TRBD1 | . | TRBJ2-5
TGCGCCAGCAGCCAAGAACGGGGGGGGCGACAGGGGGCGGACACCGGGGAGCTGTTTTTT | CASSQERGGRQGADTGELFF | TRBV4-1 | TRBD1 | . | TRBJ2-2
TGTGCCAGCAGCCCCCCGACTCATTCCTACGAGCAGTACTTC | CASSPPTHSYEQYF | TRBV9 | . | . | TRBJ2-7
TGTGCCAGCAGCTGGCAGGGCCAAGAGACCCAGTACTTC | CASSWQGQETQYF | TRBV6-5 | . | . | TRBJ2-5
TGTGCCTGGAGTACCCCCCGGGACTGGTCTGGAAACACCATATATTTT | CAWSTPRDWSGNTIYF | TRBV30 | . | . | TRBJ1-3
TGTGCCAGCCGCCCGACAGGGGGGAACACTGAAGCTTTCTTT | CASRPTGGNTEAFF | TRBV7-2 | TRBD1 | few | TRBJ1-1
TGTGCCAGCACACGAGCGGGAGAGATGTCCCACGAGCAGTACTTC | CASTRAGEMSHEQYF | TRBV28 | TRBD2 | . | TRBJ2-7
TGTGCCAGTACAAGTTGGACAGGAAATAGCAATCAGCCCCAGCATTTT | CASTSWTGNSNQPQHF | TRBV19 | TRBD1 | . | TRBJ1-5
TGTGCCAGCAGCGTAGCGGGGGAAACCTACAATGAGCAGTTCTTC | CASSVAGETYNEQFF | TRBV9 | . | . | TRBJ2-1
TGTGCCATCAGTGACTTTGGGCTAGCGGAGCAAGAGACCCAGTACTTC | CAISDFGLAEQETQYF | TRBV10-3 | TRBD2 | . | TRBJ2-5
TGTGCCAGTAGAGGGGGTCGCGAGCAGTTCTTC | CASRGGREQFF | TRBV7-9 | . | . | TRBJ2-1
TGTGCCACCAGCAGAGATCGGGGAGTAAATGGCTACACCTTC | CATSRDRGVNGYTF | TRBV15 | . | . | TRBJ1-2
TGTGCTAGTGGTCTACCTCGGACGGCGGGGGAACCGGGGGAGACCCAGTACTTC | CASGLPRTAGEPGETQYF | TRBV12-5 | TRBD2 | . | TRBJ2-5
TGTGCCACCAGTGACGGGAGCCCCGGTGAGCAGTACTTC | CATSDGSPGEQYF | TRBV24-1 | . | . | TRBJ2-7
TGCGCCAGCAGCTTGGAGGGACAGGGGGCATTTGAGCAGTTCTTC | CASSLEGQGAFEQFF | TRBV5-1 | TRBD1 | . | TRBJ2-1
TGTGCCAGCAGAGGTACAGGGGGCTTCACTGAAGCTTTCTTT | CASRGTGGFTEAFF | TRBV2 | TRBD1 | . | TRBJ1-1
TGTGCCAGTAGAACTACAGGGGGCAGCCCTAATGAAAAACTGTTTTTT | CASRTTGGSPNEKLFF | TRBV19 | TRBD1 | . | TRBJ1-4
TGTGCCATCAGTGAGTCAATTGGTACAGGGGGCCGAACTGAAGCTTTCTTT | CAISESIGTGGRTEAFF | TRBV10-3 | TRBD1 | . | TRBJ1-1
TGTGCCAGCAGCGAACTAGCGGGGTACACAGATACGCAGTATTTT | CASSELAGYTDTQYF | TRBV14 | TRBD2 | few | TRBJ2-3
TGTGCCAGCAGCTCCACAGGGGCCCCGGAGACCCAGTACTTC | CASSSTGAPETQYF | TRBV7-9 | TRBD1 | . | TRBJ2-5